The 5 T cell receptor beta chains in this list originate from one sample, sequenced in a study of blood T cell repertoires in COVID-19. Some clones are missing from TCRdb's copy, which holds only in-frame ones; the method was immunoSEQ multiplex PCR. The table records about 39,000 clones, more than 80% of them present only once. The sample consisted of peripheral blood. Receptor source: a man between 45 and 60 years old with active or convalescent COVID-19.

This chain uses TRBV27 with TRBJ1-3, with unresolved D. The V gene's germline CDR1 is MNHEY and CDR2 SMNVEV (reference sequence). The CDR3 is 14 amino acids. V was trimmed by 3 bases and J by 7 bases, leaving 13 bases between them. The CDR3 is CASSFGRYANTIYF. CDR3 sequence (DNA): TGTGCCAGCAGTTTCGGTCGGTACGCGAACACCATATATTTT.

The rearrangement uses TRBV3-1 (or the pseudogene TRBV3-2) and TRBJ2-5; D call uncertain. The CDR3 covers 13 residues. Trimming removed 2 bases at V and 2 bases at J, with 6 bases between. Germline assignment: CDR1 LGHDT and CDR2 YNNKEL (reference sequence). CDR3 bases: TGTGCCAGCAGCCAACCCCCACAAGAGACCCAGTACTTC. This gives the protein CASSQPPQETQYF.

The chain employs TRBV5-1 and TRBJ2-1; weak D call: TRBD2 (5 bases). The CDR3 extends over 14 amino acids. The germline CDR1 and CDR2 sequences are SGHRS and YFSETQ. Trimming left V 4 bases short and J 3 bases short, with 11 bases between. The DNA of the CDR3 is TGCGCCAGCAGCACACCCGGGGTCTACAATGAGCAGTTCTTC. Translating it yields CASSTPGVYNEQFF.

The J gene is TRBJ1-5, the V gene TRBV5-1; D might be TRBD1 (6 bases). The CDR3 consists of 15 residues. From germline, CDR1 is SGHRS and CDR2 YFSETQ. Trimming took 4 bases from V and 0 from J, leaving 11 bases between them. CDR3 in amino acids: CASSLTGLSNQPQHF. CDR3 nucleotides: TGCGCCAGCAGCCTAACAGGGCTTAGCAATCAGCCCCAGCATTTT.

The rearrangement links TRBV9 to TRBJ2-7; weak D call: TRBD2 (6 bases). V lost 0 bases and J 2 bases, leaving 9 bases between the germline ends. This CDR3 has 14 amino acids. Germline V gene lookup returns CDR1 SGDLS and CDR2 YYNGEE. The CDR3: CASSVGEAAYEQYF. Here the CDR3 DNA reads TGTGCCAGCAGCGTAGGGGAGGCAGCCTACGAGCAGTACTTC.